The rows below give T cell receptor beta chains drawn from one sample of a study of monozygotic twins with inflammatory bowel disease. TCRdb re-called the 5' RACE reads and gives one entry per CDR3 protein, without DNA. Its listing shows approximately 120,000 distinct CDR3 sequences. Sequenced input: blood. The source of these receptors is a human donor with ulcerative colitis or Crohn's disease, or a healthy co-twin of an affected twin (not recorded which). Both conserved end residues are part of each CDR3. Fields, in order: V gene, CDR3 length, J gene, CDR3 protein.

>TRBV15|14|TRBJ1-3
CATRGRGEGNTIYF
>TRBV25-1|15|TRBJ2-5
CASSEHSGNQETQYF
>TRBV5-1|13|TRBJ2-2
CASSPGQEGELFF
>TRBV11-1|15|TRBJ2-2
CASSLDSGKAGELFF
>TRBV10-3|16|TRBJ1-1
CAISDQAGQGATWAFF
>TRBV19|12|TRBJ1-6
CASQGGNSPLHF
>TRBV7-6|15|TRBJ2-1
CASSLRDRPYNEQFF
>TRBV5-1|14|TRBJ2-7
CASSRGSGYDEQYF
>TRBV4-1|14|TRBJ1-2
CASSQDRDYYGYTF
>TRBV13|13|TRBJ2-1
CASSLGHSGEQFF
>TRBV15|16|TRBJ2-1
CATSRVTGSPGDEQFF
>TRBV28|11|TRBJ2-7
CASSFFYEQYF
>TRBV7-6|17|TRBJ2-7
CASSSHPNRGITYEQYF
>TRBV20-1|15|TRBJ2-3
CSVRPSALGADTQYF
>TRBV11-1|18|TRBJ1-4
CASSSTLSKQGALEKLFF
>TRBV5-6|15|TRBJ1-1
CASSDPAGHGTEAFF
>TRBV20-1|17|TRBJ1-5
CSARDPQGEYSNQPQHF
>TRBV3-1|14|TRBJ2-1
CASSPLPQSGEKFF
>TRBV6-1|15|TRBJ1-1
CASSVGQLEDTEAFF
>TRBV20-1|15|TRBJ2-7
CSAAKPRDRGYEQYF
>TRBV15|18|TRBJ2-1
CATSRDGGGREPYNEQFF
>TRBV5-1|14|TRBJ2-5
CASSQGQGQETQYF
>TRBV27|16|TRBJ2-1
CASSSSAGVVYNEQFF
>TRBV6-5|12|TRBJ2-1
CASGAAYNEQFF
>TRBV12-3/TRBV12-4|16|TRBJ2-3
CASSLMRRARTDTQYF
>TRBV11-2|15|TRBJ1-2
CASSLGGAANYGYTF
>TRBV13|12|TRBJ1-2
CASSRQGDGYTF
>TRBV27|14|TRBJ1-2
CASRDDPGQFGYTF
>TRBV7-2|13|TRBJ1-2
CASSRQAAYGYTF
>TRBV4-2|14|TRBJ1-2
CASSQTTGQRGYTF
>TRBV7-6|12|TRBJ2-7
CASSDQGGEQYF
>TRBV9|15|TRBJ1-2
CASSLRTGQSYGYTF
>TRBV7-2|15|TRBJ1-5
CASSLEANSNQPQHF
>TRBV29-1|13|TRBJ1-2
CSATGGTEDGYTF
>TRBV2|16|TRBJ1-5
CASSESVTYSNQPQHF
>TRBV4-3|14|TRBJ1-2
CASSQGTANYGYTF
>TRBV7-9|14|TRBJ2-2
CASSWGYDTGELFF
>TRBV30|14|TRBJ2-2
CAWKGGSYTGELFF
>TRBV5-6|18|TRBJ2-2
CASSPTGTSGGPTGELFF
>TRBV20-1|13|TRBJ2-3
CSASLGPTDTQYF
>TRBV5-1|15|TRBJ2-5
CASSWTGTDEETQYF
>TRBV4-1|17|TRBJ2-1
CASSRKTSGAAYNEQFF
>TRBV6-1|14|TRBJ1-2
CASSRDTTNYGYTF
>TRBV11-2|14|TRBJ2-1
CASSPYTPKYEQFF
>TRBV5-5|15|TRBJ2-7
CASSAPDRAPYEQYF
>TRBV4-2|15|TRBJ1-4
CASSQDPGGGEKLFF
>TRBV10-3|16|TRBJ2-1
CAISEGSGGSYNEQFF
>TRBV5-1|16|TRBJ2-6
CASSPNVGGGANVLTF
>TRBV5-5|14|TRBJ1-1
CASSTTASNTEAFF
>TRBV12-3/TRBV12-4|15|TRBJ2-7
CASSPSGFLPYEQYF
>TRBV4-3|16|TRBJ2-1
CASSQDLASGMSEQFF
>TRBV10-2|14|TRBJ1-2
CASSDGTEDYGYTF
>TRBV7-9|16|TRBJ1-3
CASSPRQISSGNTIYF
>TRBV4-3|17|TRBJ2-3
CASSQDWTSGSVDTQYF
>TRBV9|16|TRBJ2-3
CASSINRLAATDTQYF
>TRBV20-1|14|TRBJ2-7
CSALTGGAEGEQYF
>TRBV4-2|15|TRBJ1-2
CASSQSGGPNYGYTF